These 2 T cell receptor beta chains share one sample of origin, sequenced in a study of regulatory T cells in long-lasting Graves disease. Described time point: newly diagnosed GD, antithyroid drugs for less than 3 months. PBMC-extracted RNA yielded the TCR library. Construction of TCR beta libraries relied on iRepertoire HTBI primers and on Arm-PCR targeting CDR3 regions. TCRdb redid the calling of the multiplex PCR reads with MiXCR, one entry per CDR3 protein. Here the sample spans around 360,000 distinct CDR3 sequences, roughly 17% being singletons. These sequences were also reported in another study, on T cells in Graves' hyperthyroidism and ophthalmopathy.

Sequencing used peripheral blood mononuclear cells (PBMCs), obtained at new diagnosis, from a patient treated with antithyroid drugs. Receptors were obtained from a woman in her late teens or twenties with Graves disease.

This clonotype was observed at least ten times. The chain couples TRBV2 to TRBJ2-1; D might be TRBD2 (8 bases). Germline V lookup: CDR1 SNHLY, CDR2 FYNNEI. The V gene lost 6 bases and the J gene lost 0 bases, with 30 bases spanning the gap. The CDR3 runs to 21 residues. DNA for the CDR3: TGTGCCAGCAGGTATCGACAGGGATCTGCAAGTGGGACTAGCTCCTACAATGAGCAGTTCTTC. Translated, it gives CASRYRQGSASGTSSYNEQFF.

This chain links TRBV30 with TRBJ2-7; no firm D call. The CDR3 covers 11 residues. V was clipped by 2 bases and J by 3 bases, with 5 bases between them. Germline V gene lookup returns CDR1 GTSNPN and CDR2 SVGIG (reference sequence). CDR3 DNA sequence: TGTGCCTGGAGTAGAAGCTACGAGCAGTACTTC. The encoded protein is CAWSRSYEQYF.